A selection of T cell receptor beta chains follows, all from one sample in a study of blood T cells in healthy people across ages. One entry per CDR3 protein results from TCRdb running MiXCR on the 5' RACE reads. Of under 700,000 distinct CDR3 sequences in the sample, approximately 25% were seen once. Another study also made use of these data, one on T cells of mothers and their children.

Sequenced sample: blood. The receptors originated from a boy under 18 in good health. Both conserved end residues are part of each CDR3. D genes are given only for firm matches. Clone sizes are given selectively: once, few, many, or a class where the clone is expanded.

v_gene	j_gene	abundance	len	d_gene	CDR3nt	CDR3aa
TRBV6-6	TRBJ1-5	-	14	-	TGTGCCAGCAGTTACTCGAATAGCAATCAGCCCCAGCATTTT	CASSYSNSNQPQHF
TRBV9	TRBJ2-3	few	15	-	TGTGCCAGCAGCGTAGGTGGGGCTGGCACAGATACGCAGTATTTT	CASSVGGAGTDTQYF
TRBV10-3	TRBJ2-5	-	12	-	TGTGCCATGAAGGCAGAGGCCGAGACCCAGTACTTC	CAMKAEAETQYF
TRBV6-2/TRBV6-3	TRBJ2-5	few	13	-	TGTGCCAGCAGTTACCTGTACCAAGAGACCCAGTACTTC	CASSYLYQETQYF
TRBV9	TRBJ2-5	few	14	-	TGTGCCGGCAGCCCCTTTGGCTTCCGGGAGACCCAGTACTTC	CAGSPFGFRETQYF
TRBV28	TRBJ2-7	-	13	-	TGTGCCAGCAGTTCCCTGGTCCCGGGACCATCCTACTTC	CASSSLVPGPSYF
TRBV11-2	TRBJ1-4	-	15	-	TGTGCCAGCAGCAGCCGGAGGGCCCTTAATGAAAAACTGTTTTTT	CASSSRRALNEKLFF
TRBV9	TRBJ1-2	-	16	TRBD1	TGTGCCAGCAGCGTAGGCGACAGGGGGTCCCCCTATGGCTACACCTTC	CASSVGDRGSPYGYTF
TRBV7-8	TRBJ2-5	-	18	TRBD2	TGTGCCAGCAGCTTGGGACTAGCCGTGGAGAGACTTCAAGAGACCCAGTACTTC	CASSLGLAVERLQETQYF
TRBV6-1	TRBJ2-7	-	13	-	TGTGCCAGCAGTGAAGTTCAGAGCCTTTCGCAGTACTTC	CASSEVQSLSQYF
TRBV3-1	TRBJ2-5	many	16	TRBD2	TGTGCCAGCAGCCCGCCTAGCGGGAGGGCCCGAGAGACCCAGTACTTC	CASSPPSGRARETQYF
TRBV28	TRBJ1-5	few	14	-	TGTGCCAGCAGAAGAGACACTTCCAATCAGCCCCAGCATTTT	CASRRDTSNQPQHF
TRBV7-9	TRBJ2-3	-	12	-	TGTGCCAGCAGCTTAAACCCCGATACGCAGTATTTT	CASSLNPDTQYF
TRBV7-3	TRBJ2-1	-	16	-	TGTGCCAGCAGCTTACTCCCAGGGGTTACGAACAATGAGCAGTTCTTC	CASSLLPGVTNNEQFF
TRBV3-1	TRBJ2-2	-	14	-	TGTGCCAGCAGCCAACACACAGTGACCGGGGAGCTGTTTTTT	CASSQHTVTGELFF
TRBV6-2/TRBV6-3	TRBJ2-2	-	14	-	TGTGCCAGCCGTACGGGAGCGAACACCGGGGAGCTGTTTTTT	CASRTGANTGELFF
TRBV4-3	TRBJ1-5	few	15	-	TGCGCCAGCAGCCAAGATTCTTCGGTCAATCAGCCCCAGCATTTT	CASSQDSSVNQPQHF
TRBV6-5	TRBJ1-5	-	13	-	TGTGCCAGCAGAATGACTAGCAATCAGCCCCAGCATTTT	CASRMTSNQPQHF
TRBV20-1	TRBJ1-1	-	14	-	TGCAGTGCTCGAGAGGGCGATTTCAACACTGAAGCTTTCTTT	CSAREGDFNTEAFF
TRBV20-1	TRBJ2-3	-	19	TRBD2	TGCAGTGCTAGAGTAATTAGCGGGAACTCTCCTGAAGGCACAGATACGCAGTATTTT	CSARVISGNSPEGTDTQYF
TRBV30	TRBJ1-1	-	13	-	TGTGCCTGGAGTGTAAATAAAAGGGGCGAAGCTTTCTTT	CAWSVNKRGEAFF
TRBV25-1	TRBJ2-1	few	15	-	TGTGCCAGCAGTGAAAAGTCCGGGCTCTTCAATGAGCAGTTCTTC	CASSEKSGLFNEQFF
TRBV7-2	TRBJ2-1	-	11	-	TGTGCCAGCAGCCGTTCGGGCGAGCAGTTCTTC	CASSRSGEQFF
TRBV11-2	TRBJ1-1	few	16	-	TGTGCCAGCAGCTTAGATCTCGGACGACTGAACACTGAAGCTTTCTTT	CASSLDLGRLNTEAFF
TRBV20-1	TRBJ2-7	few	15	-	TGCAGTGCTAGAGACTACGGGAGTGTCTCCTACGAGCAGTACTTC	CSARDYGSVSYEQYF
TRBV7-9	TRBJ2-7	-	14	-	TGTGCCGGCAGCCACCCCGGGTTCCCCTACGAGCAGTACTTC	CAGSHPGFPYEQYF
TRBV4-1	TRBJ2-5	-	16	TRBD2	TGCGCCAGCAGCCTCCAGACTAGCGGGGGCCAAGAGACCCAGTACTTT	CASSLQTSGGQETQYF